The subject of this entry is one T cell receptor beta chain. This entry belongs to a study of beta chain features in type 1 diabetes. Every bit of the isolated RNA underwent reverse transcription, so sequencing read expressed TCRB transcripts. The assay was immunoSEQ multiplex PCR, and TCRdb's table has in-frame clones only and misses some. The table lists about 620,000 clones, roughly a sixth of them singletons. This receptor was taken from a man in his late teens or twenties in good health. The material sequenced was naive CD4+ T cells from blood.

The CDR3 region has the DNA TGTGCCACAGGGGGGACTAGCGGGGCTCCGGGCTACGAGCAGTACTTC. This codes for CATGGTSGAPGYEQYF. The chain recombines TRBV7-2 with TRBJ2-7; TRBD2 matches at 13 bases. This CDR3 comprises 16 residues. The V gene's germline CDR1 is SGHTA and CDR2 FQGNSA. Trimming cost V 10 bases and J 3 bases; bases outside gene matches: 12.